Listed below are T cell receptor beta chains from one sample, sequenced in a study of blood T cells in healthy people across ages. TCRdb re-derived calls from the 5' RACE reads in MiXCR, one entry per CDR3 protein. The table has over 600,000 distinct CDR3 sequences, approximately 40% seen once; the top ten hold around 30%. The sequenced material came from blood. The receptors shown here come from a man aged 80 or over in good health. CDR3s include the opening cysteine and the closing phenylalanine or tryptophan. The order of the fields is V gene, D gene, J gene, clone size, CDR3 DNA, CDR3 protein. D genes are given only for firm matches. Clone size is given for some rows only: seen once, a few or many times, or a class if the clone is expanded.

>TRBV6-2/TRBV6-3|TRBD2|TRBJ2-5|few
TGTGCCAGCAGTTGGGGGAACTTGGGGAGGGGAGAGCAGTACTTC
CASSWGNLGRGEQYF
>TRBV27|TRBD2|TRBJ2-1|.
TGTGCCAGCTTATCCCTTGGGACTAGCGGGAGGGCCGCCTACAATGAGCAGTTCTTC
CASLSLGTSGRAAYNEQFF
>TRBV6-2/TRBV6-3|.|TRBJ2-5|few
TGTGCCAGCAGTTACGGGCAGGGTAGCCAAGAGACCCAGTACTTC
CASSYGQGSQETQYF
>TRBV27|TRBD2|TRBJ2-5|.
TGTGCCAGCAGTTTATTCACAGCGGGAGGCCCTGGGACCCAGTACTTC
CASSLFTAGGPGTQYF
>TRBV20-1|.|TRBJ2-1|.
TGCAGTGCTAGGGGGGGGCAAGGGCCATACGAGCAGTTCTTC
CSARGGQGPYEQFF
>TRBV11-2|TRBD2|TRBJ2-5|few
TGTGCCAGCAGCTCTTGGGGGACTAGCGACCAAGAGACCCAGTACTTC
CASSSWGTSDQETQYF
>TRBV7-9|TRBD2|TRBJ2-1|.
TGTGCCAGCAGCATTAGCGGGGCCAGCTTCTACAATGAGCAGTTCTTC
CASSISGASFYNEQFF
>TRBV11-3|.|TRBJ2-5|.
TGTGCCAGCAGCCGGAGCTCGACGGGGGAGCAGTACTTC
CASSRSSTGEQYF
>TRBV6-2/TRBV6-3|TRBD2|TRBJ2-7|few
TGTGCCAGCAGTAAGGGACTACCCGAGCAGTACTTC
CASSKGLPEQYF
>TRBV7-2|.|TRBJ2-1|once
TGTGCCAGCAGCTTACCTCCCCCGTCACAGTTCTTC
CASSLPPPSQFF
>TRBV20-1|.|TRBJ2-7|.
TGCAGTGCTAGTTTGAAAACGAGCTCCTACGAGCAGTACTTC
CSASLKTSSYEQYF
>TRBV4-2|TRBD2|TRBJ2-7|.
TGTGCCAGCAGCCAGGGACTAGCGGGAGACGAGCAGTACTTC
CASSQGLAGDEQYF
>TRBV3-1|.|TRBJ2-3|few
TGTGCCAGCAGCCAGCTTGGGGAAGATACGCAGTATTTT
CASSQLGEDTQYF
>TRBV6-6|.|TRBJ2-7|few
TGTGCCAGCATACGGGACTCGGGGGACGACGAGCAGTACTTC
CASIRDSGDDEQYF
>TRBV6-2/TRBV6-3|TRBD1|TRBJ2-7|few
TGTGCCAGCAGACTCCACTACAGGGGCAATACCTACGAGCAGTACTTC
CASRLHYRGNTYEQYF
>TRBV25-1|.|TRBJ2-3|many
TGTGCCAGCAGTGAATATGGCGCGGATACGCAGTATTTT
CASSEYGADTQYF
>TRBV4-2|.|TRBJ2-7|.
TGTGCCAGCAGCCAAGCCGGCTACGAGCAGTACTTC
CASSQAGYEQYF
>TRBV12-3/TRBV12-4|.|TRBJ2-5|.
TGTGCCAGCAGTCCTGGGGGGACGGGGGAGACCCAGTACTTC
CASSPGGTGETQYF
>TRBV6-2/TRBV6-3|.|TRBJ2-7|.
TGTGCCAGCAGTTACTCGAACGAACCTCTGGACTACGAGCAGTACTTC
CASSYSNEPLDYEQYF
>TRBV6-2/TRBV6-3|TRBD2|TRBJ2-3|.
TGTGCCAGCAGTACCGGGAGGAATACGCAGTATTTT
CASSTGRNTQYF
>TRBV5-6|.|TRBJ2-4|.
TGTGCCAGCAGCCTCGACCCCGGGGCTGCCAAAAACATTCAGTACTTC
CASSLDPGAAKNIQYF
>TRBV11-1|.|TRBJ2-5|.
TGTGCCAGCAGCATAAGTAAGACTAGTCGAGAGACCCAGTACTTC
CASSISKTSRETQYF
>TRBV10-3|TRBD2|TRBJ2-1|.
TGTGCCATCAGAACGAGCGGGGGGTCCTACAATGAGCAGTTCTTC
CAIRTSGGSYNEQFF
>TRBV5-6|.|TRBJ2-5|few
TGTGCCAGCAGCGCCTGGGGCCAGGGAGAGACCCAGTACTTC
CASSAWGQGETQYF
>TRBV7-2|TRBD2|TRBJ2-5|.
TGTGCCAGCAGCTTAACTAGCGTGGGAGAGACCCAGTACTTC
CASSLTSVGETQYF
>TRBV4-2|TRBD1|TRBJ1-5|.
TGTGCCAGCAACCTCCAGGGGGCGACGGATCAGCCCCAGCATTTT
CASNLQGATDQPQHF
>TRBV6-6|TRBD2|TRBJ2-2|few
TGTGCCAGCAAAGGGGAGGGCACCGGGGAGCTGTTTTTT
CASKGEGTGELFF
>TRBV10-1|.|TRBJ1-1|few
TGCGCCAGCAGTGTCAAAATGAACACTGAAGCTTTCTTT
CASSVKMNTEAFF
>TRBV29-1|.|TRBJ2-7|.
TGCAGCGTTAGGGCAGGGGCCTACGAGCAGTACTTC
CSVRAGAYEQYF
>TRBV4-3|TRBD2|TRBJ2-3|many
TGCGCCAGCAGCCAACAGACTAGCGGGGGGGCGTGGGATACGCAGTATTTT
CASSQQTSGGAWDTQYF
>TRBV5-1|.|TRBJ1-6|few
TGCGCCAGCAGCAGCGACAACAATTCACCCCTCCACTTT
CASSSDNNSPLHF
>TRBV20-1|.|TRBJ2-1|many
TGCAGTGCTAGAGGGTCCCCTAGCCGGGGAAACAATGAGCAGTTCTTC
CSARGSPSRGNNEQFF
>TRBV20-1|TRBD2|TRBJ2-3|.
TGCAGTGCTGTTAAAGGGGCGGGGGGATTCGCAGATACGCAGTATTTT
CSAVKGAGGFADTQYF
>TRBV6-5|.|TRBJ2-7|.
TGTGCCAGCAGTGACGGGGAGATAGGAGAGCAGTACTTC
CASSDGEIGEQYF
>TRBV25-1|.|TRBJ2-7|.
TGTGCCAGCAGTGAATATTCGGGGACGCCCTACGAGCAGTACTTC
CASSEYSGTPYEQYF
>TRBV4-3|TRBD2|TRBJ2-7|.
TGCGCCAGCAGCCAAGATGTGACTAGCGGGAGTTACGAGCAGTACTTC
CASSQDVTSGSYEQYF
>TRBV5-1|.|TRBJ2-7|few
TGCGCCAGCAGCTTTGGCGGGTTAACCTACGAGCAGTACTTC
CASSFGGLTYEQYF
>TRBV11-3|TRBD2|TRBJ2-1|once
TGTGCCAGCAGCCCAGGACTAGCGGGAAAGAATGAGCAGTTCTTC
CASSPGLAGKNEQFF
>TRBV28|.|TRBJ2-3|few
TGTGCCAGCCGGGCAGGGGCGATCACAGATACGCAGTATTTT
CASRAGAITDTQYF
>TRBV10-1|TRBD2|TRBJ2-7|few
TGCGCCAGCAGAGCCGCGGGAGATGGGAATGAGCAGTACTTC
CASRAAGDGNEQYF
>TRBV20-1|.|TRBJ2-7|.
TGCAGTGCTAGCGGAGCGAGCAATGAGCAGTACTTC
CSASGASNEQYF
>TRBV2|.|TRBJ1-4|.
TGTGCCAGCAGTCATCTCACCCCAAACCCAACTAATGAAAAACTGTTTTTT
CASSHLTPNPTNEKLFF
>TRBV15|.|TRBJ1-2|few
TGTGCCACCAGCAGAGCCCGGACGAGTGGCTACACCTTC
CATSRARTSGYTF
>TRBV6-4|.|TRBJ2-3|few
TGTGCCAGCAGTGAACAGGTTGGAGATACGCAGTATTTT
CASSEQVGDTQYF
>TRBV5-6|TRBD2|TRBJ2-5|.
TGTGCCAGCAGTACCAACTTACTAGCGGGGGGACCCCAAGAGACCCAGTACTTC
CASSTNLLAGGPQETQYF
>TRBV20-1|TRBD2|TRBJ2-1|.
TGCAGTGCTAGAAGCCTAGCGGGATCGAAGGTATCCTACAATGAGCAGTTCTTC
CSARSLAGSKVSYNEQFF
>TRBV20-1|.|TRBJ1-2|few
TGCAGTGCTAGTATAAGGAGAGGAGGCTACACCTTC
CSASIRRGGYTF
>TRBV28|.|TRBJ2-4|few
TGTGCCAGCAGTTTAACTAGGGGGAACAAAAACATTCAGTACTTC
CASSLTRGNKNIQYF
>TRBV10-3|.|TRBJ2-7|.
TGTGCCATCAGTGAGTTGGGGACCTCCTACGAGCGGTACTTC
CAISELGTSYERYF
>TRBV20-1|.|TRBJ1-6|.
TGCAGTACTAGGGACACAGGGTACTCCTATAATTCACCCCTCCACTTT
CSTRDTGYSYNSPLHF
>TRBV5-6|.|TRBJ2-2|many
TGTGCCAGCAGCTCAACCCGGGAGCTGTTTTTT
CASSSTRELFF
>TRBV27|.|TRBJ1-1|many
TGTGCCAGCAGTTTATATGGTCGGGGGCTGAACACTGAAGCTTTCTTT
CASSLYGRGLNTEAFF
>TRBV11-2|.|TRBJ2-5|.
TGTGCCAGCAGCCCCCAAAAGACTAGTATCGAGACCCAGTACTTC
CASSPQKTSIETQYF
>TRBV7-2|TRBD2|TRBJ2-1|.
TGTGCCAGCAGCTTTCGGTCTAGCGGGAGGGTATACAATGAGCAGTTCTTC
CASSFRSSGRVYNEQFF
>TRBV15|TRBD1|TRBJ2-7|many
TGTGCCACCAGCAGCCCGGGACAGTCCTACGAGCAGTACTTC
CATSSPGQSYEQYF
>TRBV28|TRBD1|TRBJ2-4|.
TGTGCCAGCAGTTCAGACAGGGTTCAGAACATTCAGTACTTC
CASSSDRVQNIQYF
>TRBV20-1|.|TRBJ2-5|once
TGCAGTGCTAGTTCTAGGATGGGAGAGACCCAGTACTTC
CSASSRMGETQYF